This T cell receptor (beta chain) was sequenced during a study of CD8+ T cells in alopecia areata. In the study overall: For the treated group, dosing was oral tofacitinib at 5 to 10 mg twice daily.

Extraction and reverse transcription of RNA yielded cDNA as the sequencing template. Generated by immunoSEQ multiplex PCR, the TCRdb table keeps only in-frame clones and is missing some. The data show 150,000 to 200,000 clones, 50% to 60% seen once. Lesional scalp tissue (obtained by punch biopsy) and peripheral blood were collected from alopecia areata patients. Trimming shortened V by 2 bases and J by 2 bases, and 10 bases separated the two germline ends. Germline-derived CDR1 and CDR2 are MGHRA and YSYEKL. The CDR3 covers 15 residues. The rearrangement uses TRBV4-1 and TRBJ1-5, with D tentatively TRBD1 (5 bases). This specimen consisted of CD4+ T cells sorted from blood, obtained at week 0. The sequence derives from a human donor with alopecia areata. The CDR3 loop reads CASSQPGQGNQPQHF. The CDR3 region has the DNA TGCGCCAGCAGCCAACCGGGGCAGGGCAATCAGCCCCAGCATTTT.